Shown below are 31 T cell receptor beta chains from a single sample sequenced in a study of cytomegalovirus exposure and HLA in healthy donors. The PCR was carried out with 60 Vbeta primers and 13 Jbeta primers. Assay used: immunoSEQ multiplex PCR; TCRdb lists only in-frame clones, some missing. The table lists over 85,000 clones, under 85% of them singletons. The sequencing input was PBMCs. These receptors originate from a man aged 30-40 years in good health and CMV-seropositive.

V gene TRBV30 combines with J gene TRBJ1-2; D ambiguous. The CDR3 contains 15 residues. Germline CDR1 reads GTSNPN; CDR2 reads SVGIG (reference sequence). V lost 0 bases and J 0 bases, leaving 11 bases between the germline ends. In DNA form, the CDR3 reads TGTGCCTGGAGTGTTGCGGGCACTCCTAACTATGGCTACACCTTC. Encoded protein: CAWSVAGTPNYGYTF.

A few counts support this clone. This chain links TRBV21-1 with TRBJ1-2; TRBD1 is the table's D call and was not checked against the DNA. TRBV21-1 corresponds to a pseudogene. The CDR3 has 16 amino acids. Here the CDR3 DNA reads TGTGCCAGCAGACTTCTTCAACAGGGGATGATCTATGGCTACACCTTC. Residues: CASRLLQQGMIYGYTF.

This chain's CDR3 is CATSSGFSGNTIYF. In DNA form, the CDR3 reads TGTGCCACCAGCAGCGGTTTCTCTGGAAACACCATATATTTT. V usage is TRBV15 and J usage is TRBJ1-3, with D uncertain. V was shortened by 3 bases and J by 0 bases, with 6 bases between the two germline ends. Germline V lookup: CDR1 LNHNV, CDR2 YYDKDF (reference sequence). The CDR3 is 14 residues long.

The chain links TRBV27 to TRBJ2-7, with 10 bases aligning to TRBD1. The CDR3 runs to 15 residues. V lost 6 bases and J lost 1; bases outside the gene matches: 6. Germline assignment: CDR1 MNHEY and CDR2 SMNVEV (reference sequence). CDR3 loop: CASRPGQGLSYEQYF. CDR3 DNA: TGTGCCAGCAGGCCGGGACAGGGGCTTTCCTACGAGCAGTACTTC.

The CDR3 region is CASSPGLAGGLQETQYF. The DNA for the CDR3 is TGCGCCAGCAGCCCCGGACTAGCGGGGGGCCTCCAAGAGACCCAGTACTTC. The gene calls are TRBV4-3 and TRBJ2-5, with 14 bases lining up with TRBD2. Germline V gene lookup returns CDR1 LGHNA and CDR2 YSLEER. The CDR3 contains 17 residues. J gave up 1 base and V 4 bases, and 5 bases lay outside the gene matches.

V and J are TRBV4-3 and TRBJ2-3; D is unresolved. Trimming removed 0 bases from V and 4 bases from J, with 5 bases in between. This CDR3 contains 13 residues. The germline V gene has CDR1 LGHNA and CDR2 YSLEER. Here the CDR3 reads CASSQDPADTQYF. For the CDR3, the DNA is TGCGCCAGCAGCCAAGATCCTGCAGATACGCAGTATTTT.

The rearrangement uses TRBV27 and TRBJ1-1, with 10 positions matching TRBD1. Trimming removed 5 bases from V and 6 bases from J; junction bases left unmatched: 9. This CDR3 has 15 residues. Germline assignment: CDR1 MNHEY and CDR2 SMNVEV (reference sequence). In nucleotides, the CDR3 is TGTGCCAGCAGTACCCCGGGACAGGGGTTCGCTGAAGCTTTCTTT. Protein product: CASSTPGQGFAEAFF.

The rearrangement joins TRBV10-1 to TRBJ2-2, with TRBD1 matching over 7 bases. V was clipped by 4 bases and J by 4 bases; unmatched bases: 12. The CDR3 covers 17 residues. Germline V lookup: CDR1 WNHNN, CDR2 SYGVQD (reference sequence). The CDR3 here is CASSARSRGQGTGELFF. Written as DNA, the CDR3 is TGCGCCAGCAGTGCTCGGTCGAGGGGGCAGGGCACCGGGGAGCTGTTTTTT.

The genes are TRBV30 and TRBJ1-3; D uncertain. Deletions cut 8 bases from V and 0 bases from J, with 14 bases between. The V gene's germline CDR1 is GTSNPN and CDR2 SVGIG (reference sequence). This CDR3 comprises 14 residues. The CDR3 DNA reads TGTGCCAAGGTCGAGGCGAGCTCTGGAAACACCATATATTTT. Its protein is CAKVEASSGNTIYF.

The genes are TRBV25-1 and TRBJ1-5, with 7 bases matching TRBD1. Looked up from germline, CDR1 is MGHDK and CDR2 is SYGVNS. Losses at the gene ends were 4 bases for V and 3 bases for J; bases not matched to a gene: 3. The CDR3 extends over 14 amino acids. The CDR3 DNA reads as TGTGCCAGCAGTGCGGGACAGATCAATCAGCCCCAGCATTTT. This codes for CASSAGQINQPQHF.

V is TRBV18 and J is TRBJ2-3, with D possibly matching TRBD2 (6 bases). CDR1 is KGHSH and CDR2 is LQKENI in the germline V gene. Deletions cut 6 bases from V and 0 bases from J, with 16 bases between. The CDR3 loop spans 16 amino acids. CDR3 sequence (DNA): TGTGCCAGCTCCCCGATTGGCGGGGAGAGCACAGATACGCAGTATTTT. This translates into CASSPIGGESTDTQYF.

The chain combines TRBV4-2 with TRBJ1-3; 7 nucleotides align to TRBD1. The V and J ends lost 1 base and 0 bases, in that order; junction bases with no gene match: 6. The CDR3 has 17 amino acids. The germline gives CDR1 LGHNA, CDR2 YNFKEQ. In nucleotides, the CDR3 is TGTGCCAGCAGCCAAGTGACAGGGATAGTCTCTGGAAACACCATATATTTT. This gives the protein CASSQVTGIVSGNTIYF.

This chain's CDR3 is CASSVIRAPTGELFF. CDR3 nucleotide sequence: TGTGCCAGCAGCGTTATCAGGGCGCCAACCGGGGAGCTGTTTTTT. V usage is TRBV7-2 and J usage is TRBJ2-2; a possible D gene is TRBD1 (5 bases). The CDR3 spans 15 residues. Germline V lookup: CDR1 SGHTA, CDR2 FQGNSA. V lost 5 bases, J lost 5 bases, and 15 bases lay in between.

This chain links TRBV19 with TRBJ2-3, with D possibly matching TRBD2 (6 bases). The CDR3 is made up of 13 amino acids. V lost 5 bases, J lost 5 bases, and 11 bases lay in between. Germline CDR1 LNHDA, CDR2 SQIVND (reference sequence). The CDR3 is CASSVGRGDTQYF. The CDR3, as DNA: TGTGCCAGTAGTGTTGGGCGGGGAGATACGCAGTATTTT.

Only a few counts were recorded for this clone. This chain joins TRBV18 and TRBJ2-1; 8 bases map to TRBD1. This CDR3 spans 13 amino acids. With V trimmed by 5 bases and J by 9 bases, 6 bases remained unmatched. From germline, CDR1 is KGHSH and CDR2 LQKENI. The CDR3 DNA reads as TGTGCCAGCTCAAGGACAGGGCCCAGTGAGCAGTTCTTC. This codes for CASSRTGPSEQFF. The full variable domain, in which reference TRBV18 and TRBJ2-1 provide the parts outside the CDR3, is NAGVMQNPRHLVRRRGQEARLRCSPMKGHSHVYWYRQLPEEGLKFMVYLQKENIIDESGMPKERFSAEFPKEGPSILRIQQVVRGDSAAYFCASSRTGPSEQFFGPGTRLTVL.

This clone was detected many times. The J gene is TRBJ2-7, the V gene TRBV18, with D unclear. The CDR3 sequence is 14 residues long. In germline, CDR1 is KGHSH, CDR2 LQKENI. Trimming left V 5 bases short and J 2 bases short, with 13 bases between. CDR3 bases: TGTGCCAGCTCAACCTCTCCAGTCGCCTACGAGCAGTACTTC. It encodes CASSTSPVAYEQYF.

The J gene is TRBJ1-1, the V gene TRBV5-1; possibly TRBD1 for D (5 bases). The ends were cut back, 0 bases at V and 4 bases at J, with 13 bases in the middle. The germline V gene has CDR1 SGHRS and CDR2 YFSETQ. The CDR3 consists of 15 residues. The CDR3 bases are TGCGCCAGCAGCTTGGATACGGGCGGGGGCACTGAAGCTTTCTTT. It codes for CASSLDTGGGTEAFF.

The chain joins TRBV5-1 to TRBJ1-3, with D perhaps matching TRBD1 (6 bases). The germline V gene has CDR1 SGHRS and CDR2 YFSETQ. The V gene lost 4 bases and the J gene lost 7 bases, with 24 bases spanning the gap. This CDR3 has 17 residues. CDR3: CASSLGPRTERRNTIYF. In nucleotides, the CDR3 is TGCGCCAGCAGCCTGGGACCAAGGACAGAAAGGAGGAACACCATATATTTT.

This clone was observed a handful of times. This chain links TRBV25-1 with TRBJ2-7, with a weak D call TRBD1 (5 bases). CDR3 length: 15 residues. Germline V gene data show CDR1 as MGHDK and CDR2 as SYGVNS. The ends were cut back, 8 bases at V and 0 bases at J, with 17 bases in the middle. The CDR3 region is CASSSTGFSSYEQYF. The CDR3, as DNA: TGTGCCAGCTCCTCTACAGGTTTTAGCTCCTACGAGCAGTACTTC.

In DNA, the CDR3 is TGTGCCAGCAGCTTGGGACTAGCGGGGGGGACTCAAGAGACCCAGTACTTC. Its translation is CASSLGLAGGTQETQYF. This chain joins TRBV5-4 and TRBJ2-5; 14 bases are shared with TRBD2. J gave up 2 bases and V 0 bases, and 3 bases lay outside the gene matches. Germline V gene lookup returns CDR1 SGHNT and CDR2 YYREEE (reference sequence). CDR3 length equals 17 residues.

The chain uses TRBV10-3 and TRBJ2-3; TRBD1 agrees at 8 bases. CDR1 and CDR2 from the germline V gene are ENHRY and SYGVKD. This CDR3 is built from 14 residues. V was pared by 6 bases and J by 4 bases, with 6 bases of the junction left unmatched. The CDR3 here is CAIRQTGEADTQYF. CDR3 DNA sequence: TGTGCCATCAGGCAGACAGGGGAGGCAGATACGCAGTATTTT.

This chain links TRBV19 with TRBJ1-1; 7 nucleotides align to TRBD1. V dropped 5 bases and J dropped 1; count of bases not matched to a gene: 4. The CDR3 has 14 residues. In germline, CDR1 is LNHDA, CDR2 SQIVND (reference sequence). The CDR3 loop is CASSWGQRNTEAFF. DNA for the CDR3: TGTGCCAGTAGTTGGGGACAGCGGAACACTGAAGCTTTCTTT. Complete variable domain (other parts from reference TRBV19 and TRBJ1-1): DGGITQSPKYLFRKEGQNVTLSCEQNLNHDAMYWYRQDPGQGLRLIYYSQIVNDFQKGDIAEGYSVSREKKESFPLTVTSAQKNPTAFYLCASSWGQRNTEAFFGQGTRLTVV.

This sequence joins TRBV4-2 and TRBJ2-1; 11 positions agree with TRBD2. After removal of 0 bases from V and 9 bases from J, the junction contained 10 bases not matched to a gene. Germline assignment: CDR1 LGHNA and CDR2 YNFKEQ. The CDR3 sequence is 17 residues long. CDR3 residues: CASSQDSGSGGAFEQFF. Here the CDR3 DNA reads TGTGCCAGCAGCCAAGATTCAGGTAGCGGGGGGGCGTTTGAGCAGTTCTTC.

This chain uses TRBV6-1 with TRBJ1-5; D might be TRBD1 (6 bases). The CDR3 has 15 residues. Germline CDR1 is MNHNS and CDR2 is SASEGT. V lost 8 bases and J 2 bases, leaving 16 bases between the germline ends. The CDR3 DNA reads TGTGCCAGCGAACAGGGTCGGGATGGCAATCAGCCCCAGCATTTT. Protein product: CASEQGRDGNQPQHF.

To note about this clone: The sample holds other DNA sequences that translate to the same CDR3. The gene calls are TRBV29-1 and TRBJ1-1; D not certain. V dropped 7 bases and J dropped 11 bases, with 17 bases sitting between them. The CDR3 extends over 11 amino acids. Germline CDR1 is SQVTM and CDR2 is ANQGSEA. The CDR3 region has the DNA TGCAGCGCCGCCCAGGAAGTTGAGGCTTTCTTT. Translation gives CSAAQEVEAFF.

The V call is TRBV19, the J call TRBJ1-5; D unclear. The CDR3 runs 13 residues. The V end was cut by 2 bases, the J end by 6 bases, with 8 bases between. Germline V gene lookup returns CDR1 LNHDA and CDR2 SQIVND (reference sequence). The chain's CDR3 is CASSISGSQPQHF. The CDR3 nucleotides are TGTGCCAGTAGTATAAGCGGGAGTCAGCCCCAGCATTTT.

J is TRBJ2-1 and V is TRBV7-2; the D gene is possibly TRBD1 (5 bases). The CDR3 covers 16 residues. V was clipped by 1 base and J by 2 bases, with 12 bases between them. Germline lookup yields CDR1 SGHTA and CDR2 FQGNSA. CDR3 region: CASSLGVGLPYNEQFF. The CDR3 DNA sequence: TGTGCCAGCAGCTTAGGGGTGGGGCTGCCCTACAATGAGCAGTTCTTC.

V and J are TRBV5-4 and TRBJ2-7; D is perhaps TRBD1 (5 bases). The V and J ends lost 2 bases and 1 base respectively, with 7 bases between them. Germline CDR1 SGHNT, CDR2 YYREEE (reference sequence). This CDR3 comprises 13 residues. CDR3 sequence (DNA): TGTGCCAGCAGCTTTCCAGGGTCCTACGAGCAGTACTTC. As protein: CASSFPGSYEQYF.

The rearrangement links TRBV5-1 to TRBJ1-3; D gene ambiguous. The CDR3 extends over 14 amino acids. The V and J ends lost 5 bases and 1 base respectively, with 10 bases between them. Looked up from germline, CDR1 is SGHRS and CDR2 is YFSETQ. CDR3 in DNA: TGCGCCAGCAGTCGGACTGAGTCTGGAAACACCATATATTTT. Amino acid sequence: CASSRTESGNTIYF. The full variable domain, its missing parts supplied by reference TRBV5-1 and TRBJ1-3, is KAGVTQTPRYLIKTRGQQVTLSCSPISGHRSVSWYQQTPGQGLQFLFEYFSETQRNKGNFPGRFSGRQFSNSRSEMNVSTLELGDSALYLCASSRTESGNTIYFGEGSWLTVV.

The chain combines TRBV19 with TRBJ2-5, with D uncertain. The germline CDR1 and CDR2 sequences are LNHDA and SQIVND (reference sequence). This CDR3 comprises 13 residues. V dropped 5 bases and J dropped 7 bases, with 14 bases sitting between them. The chain's CDR3 is CASSFQLHGTQYF. CDR3 in DNA: TGTGCCAGTAGTTTTCAACTCCACGGGACCCAGTACTTC.

V is TRBV7-9 and J is TRBJ2-1; 8 bases agree with TRBD1. This CDR3 is built from 13 residues. Germline CDR1 is SEHNR and CDR2 is FQNEAQ (reference sequence). V was pared by 5 bases and J by 6 bases, with 3 bases of the junction left unmatched. The CDR3 coding sequence is TGTGCCAGCAGCGCCGGGACAGGCAATGAGCAGTTCTTC. Its translation is CASSAGTGNEQFF.